The 27 T cell receptor beta chains below come from one sample, sequenced in a study of T-cell reconstitution after alpha-beta-depleted transplantation in children. It was with unique molecular identifiers that the TCRbeta library was prepared. TCRdb re-called the PCR reads through MiXCR, storing one row per CDR3 protein. Here the sample spans about 830,000 distinct CDR3 sequences, 16% being singletons. The source was PBMCs, mostly from graft donor cells, collected 360 days after TCRalphabeta/CD19-depleted stem cell transplant. The source is a male patient between 5 and 17 years old who had a stem cell transplant for acute lymphoblastic leukemia, so the T cells may come from the graft donor.

This clonotype was observed a few times. J is TRBJ1-1 and V is TRBV6-1; tentative D call: TRBD1 (6 bases). The V gene lost 8 bases and the J gene lost 5 bases, with 9 bases spanning the gap. Germline V gene sequence: CDR1 MNHNS, CDR2 SASEGT. The CDR3 runs to 11 residues. The CDR3 DNA reads as TGTGCCAGCGAACAGGGAACTGAAGCTTTCTTT. Amino acid sequence: CASEQGTEAFF.

The chain joins TRBV5-1 to TRBJ2-7; 12 nucleotides agree with TRBD2. Trimming took 4 bases from V and 6 from J; bases not matched to a gene: 11. This CDR3 is built from 16 residues. Germline assignment: CDR1 SGHRS and CDR2 YFSETQ. The CDR3, as DNA: TGCGCCAGCAGCACCCCGACTAGCGGGAGATTTCGCGAGCAGTACTTC. It yields the protein CASSTPTSGRFREQYF.

V gene TRBV2 combines with J gene TRBJ2-7; D possibly uses TRBD1 or TRBD2 (6 bases each). CDR3 length: 15 residues. Germline values: CDR1 SNHLY, CDR2 FYNNEI. The germline V and J ends were trimmed by 1 base and 4 bases, with 14 bases remaining between them. In DNA form, the CDR3 reads TGTGCCAGCAGTGAAGGACGGGGGCGCCTATACGAGCAGTACTTC. Its protein product is CASSEGRGRLYEQYF.

This clonotype was seen ten or more times. V gene TRBV10-3 combines with J gene TRBJ2-1, with D unresolved. CDR3 length equals 11 residues. From germline, CDR1 is ENHRY and CDR2 SYGVKD. Between the trimmed V and J ends, which lost 5 bases and 6 bases, there was a span of 5 bases. In DNA form, the CDR3 reads TGTGCCATCAGTATATCCAATGAGCAGTTCTTC. This translates into CAISISNEQFF.

This clonotype was observed at least ten times. The gene calls are TRBV12-3 or TRBV12-4 and TRBJ2-1; weak D call: TRBD1 (6 bases). This CDR3 comprises 17 residues. V was pared by 2 bases and J by 6 bases, with 20 bases between. The CDR3 is CASSLSVYVYRVNEQFF. CDR3 bases: TGTGCCAGCAGTTTATCCGTGTACGTGTACAGGGTCAATGAGCAGTTCTTC.

The J gene is TRBJ2-3, the V gene TRBV20-1, with no clear D. Trimming left V 7 bases short and J 2 bases short, with 7 bases between. Germline loops: CDR1 DFQATT, CDR2 SNEGSKA (reference sequence). CDR3 length: 11 residues. The CDR3 reads CSVSPTDTQYF. CDR3 nucleotide sequence: TGCAGTGTTTCCCCCACAGATACGCAGTATTTT.

This clonotype was counted a few times. The gene calls are TRBV27 and TRBJ2-2, with 7 bases lining up with TRBD1. V gave up 4 bases and J gave up 7 bases; unmatched junction bases: 6. CDR3 length: 14 residues. Germline CDR1 and CDR2: MNHEY and SMNVEV (reference sequence). CDR3 residues: CASSSLQGYGELFF. The CDR3 DNA sequence: TGTGCCAGCAGTTCCCTACAGGGGTACGGGGAGCTGTTTTTT.

This clonotype was picked up many times. The J gene is TRBJ2-7, the V gene TRBV7-2, with D unresolved. V dropped 4 bases and J dropped 0 bases, with 25 bases sitting between them. Germline CDR1 is SGHTA and CDR2 is FQGNSA. The CDR3 length is 19 residues. DNA for the CDR3: TGTGCCAGCAGCTGGTCTGCTAGGGTTGGTAGACGGACCTCCTACGAGCAGTACTTC. Translated, it gives CASSWSARVGRRTSYEQYF.

This clonotype was seen only a few times. An end of the junction does not agree with germline; a read error may underlie this. The chain couples TRBV14 to TRBJ2-3; TRBD2 matches 10 bases. The CDR3 consists of 12 residues. Per the germline V gene, CDR1 is SGHDN and CDR2 is FVKESK. The CDR3 spells CASSQSGMTSGF. The CDR3 DNA reads as TGTGCCAGCAGCCAATCAGGGATGACTAGCGGGTTT.

This clonotype has ten or more counts. The V call is TRBV20-1, the J call TRBJ2-7, with TRBD1 as a possible D gene (6 bases). CDR1 DFQATT and CDR2 SNEGSKA come from the germline V gene (reference sequence). CDR3 size: 13 residues. V gave up 3 bases and J gave up 2 bases, with 11 bases separating them. This chain's CDR3 is CSASLDSTYEQYF. CDR3 in DNA: TGCAGTGCTAGTCTGGACAGCACCTACGAGCAGTACTTC.

The chain joins TRBV2 to TRBJ2-1, with TRBD2 as a possible D gene (7 bases). Trimming pared 6 bases from V and 0 bases from J, leaving 12 bases between. Germline CDR1 is SNHLY and CDR2 is FYNNEI. This CDR3 is 15 amino acids long. The CDR3 reads CASSGGPSSYNEQFF. Written as DNA, the CDR3 is TGTGCCAGCAGCGGGGGGCCTAGCTCCTACAATGAGCAGTTCTTC.

The gene calls are TRBV7-7 and TRBJ2-4; weak D call: TRBD2 (5 bases). The CDR3 has 16 residues. Germline V CDR1 and CDR2: SSHAT, FNYEAQ (reference sequence). Trimming shortened V by 1 base and J by 9 bases, and 19 bases separated the two germline ends. The CDR3 DNA reads TGTGCCAGCAGCTTAGAAGGAAGCGGCCCTTCAGGCATTCAGTACTTC. Translation: CASSLEGSGPSGIQYF.

This clonotype came up many times. This chain uses TRBV7-9 with TRBJ2-4; D is unresolved. The CDR3 has 14 amino acids. With 5 bases removed from V and 3 bases from J, the gap between germline ends came to 11 bases. Germline V gene data show CDR1 as SEHNR and CDR2 as FQNEAQ (reference sequence). CDR3 protein: CASSRPDGKNIQYF. CDR3 DNA: TGTGCCAGCAGCCGTCCGGACGGCAAAAACATTCAGTACTTC.

The chain combines TRBV5-1 with TRBJ2-7; 9 bases match TRBD1. The V gene end was trimmed by 2 bases and the J gene end by 6 bases; junction bases not matched to a gene: 9. Germline CDR1 SGHRS, CDR2 YFSETQ. The CDR3 length is 15 residues. For the CDR3, the DNA is TGCGCCAGCAGCTTTTCCGGGACAGGGACAAGCGAGCAGTACTTC. Amino acid sequence: CASSFSGTGTSEQYF.

The table lists this clonotype with a few counts. The chain joins TRBV7-2 to TRBJ2-7; TRBD2 agrees at 7 bases. Germline loops: CDR1 SGHTA, CDR2 FQGNSA. Unmatched junction bases numbered 5, after V lost 1 base and J lost 2 bases. The CDR3 runs 15 residues. CDR3 sequence: CASSLELAVPYEQYF. In DNA, the CDR3 is TGTGCCAGCAGCTTAGAGCTAGCGGTCCCCTACGAGCAGTACTTC.

This clonotype was picked up many times. The chain links TRBV7-9 to TRBJ2-1; 7 bases are a match to TRBD2. Trimming cost V 4 bases and J 7 bases; bases outside gene matches: 7. The CDR3 is 14 amino acids. Per the germline V gene, CDR1 is SEHNR and CDR2 is FQNEAQ (reference sequence). The CDR3 protein is CASSSWTRENEQFF. The CDR3 DNA follows: TGTGCCAGCAGCTCGTGGACTAGGGAAAATGAGCAGTTCTTC.

There are many counts of this clonotype. The rearrangement links TRBV10-3 to TRBJ2-5, with 11 bases lining up with TRBD2. This CDR3 region has 15 residues. V was clipped by 6 bases and J by 3 bases; unmatched bases: 6. Germline values: CDR1 ENHRY, CDR2 SYGVKD. The CDR3 spells CAIRRIAGGEETQYF. The CDR3 DNA follows: TGTGCCATCAGGAGGATAGCGGGAGGGGAAGAGACCCAGTACTTC.

The rearrangement links TRBV5-1 to TRBJ2-2; the D gene is possibly TRBD1 (6 bases). CDR1 SGHRS and CDR2 YFSETQ come from the germline V gene. The CDR3 length is 15 residues. Trimming left V 1 base short and J 4 bases short, with 11 bases between. DNA of the CDR3: TGCGCCAGCAGCTTGTATCTGGGGGCCACCGGGGAGCTGTTTTTT. This gives the protein CASSLYLGATGELFF.

V is TRBV10-3 and J is TRBJ2-7, with 8 nucleotides matching TRBD2. The CDR3 is 12 residues long. V shed 0 bases, J shed 12 bases, and the junction held 4 bases outside the gene matches. CDR1 is ENHRY, CDR2 SYGVKD, per germline. The CDR3 loop reads CAISESGLAGYF. The CDR3 nucleotides read TGTGCCATCAGTGAGTCGGGCCTAGCGGGGTACTTC.

The chain employs TRBV5-1 and TRBJ2-1, with D unresolved. Germline values: CDR1 SGHRS, CDR2 YFSETQ. CDR3 size: 16 residues. V was cut by 4 bases and J by 5 bases, with 19 bases left in between. CDR3 DNA sequence: TGCGCCAGCAGCAGCCCGTCGGGCAACACTCACAATGAGCAGTTCTTC. Translating it yields CASSSPSGNTHNEQFF.

This clonotype was detected many times. The chain is built from TRBV20-1 and TRBJ2-7; TRBD1 or TRBD2 may be the D gene (6 bases each). The CDR3 is made up of 16 amino acids. Trimming stripped 5 bases from V and 1 base from J, with 21 bases between. Germline V CDR1 and CDR2: DFQATT, SNEGSKA (reference sequence). CDR3 nucleotides: TGCAGTGCTTCCCAAAAAGGGGGGCCGGGATCCTACGAGCAGTACTTC. Translating gives CSASQKGGPGSYEQYF.

This clonotype was counted at least ten times. This chain uses TRBV2 with TRBJ2-1, with 7 bases lining up with TRBD2. J lost 6 bases, V lost 1 base, and 6 bases had no gene match. This CDR3 is 15 amino acids long. Germline V CDR1 and CDR2: SNHLY, FYNNEI. In DNA form, the CDR3 reads TGTGCCAGCAGTGAAGAGGGGAGGGTGTTCAATGAGCAGTTCTTC. This gives the protein CASSEEGRVFNEQFF. Full variable domain (outside the CDR3, taken from reference TRBV2 and TRBJ2-1): EPEVTQTPSHQVTQMGQEVILRCVPISNHLYFYWYRQILGQKVEFLVSFYNNEISEKSEIFDDQFSVERPDGSNFTLKIRSTKLEDSAMYFCASSEEGRVFNEQFFGPGTRLTVL.

The CDR3 DNA is TGTGCCAGCAGGACCATTTTTGGGACCCGAGGGATCAAACTGTTTTTT. Its translation is CASRTIFGTRGIKLFF. This chain joins TRBV2 and TRBJ1-4, with D maybe TRBD1 (5 bases). Germline CDR1 reads SNHLY; CDR2 reads FYNNEI. The V end was cut by 6 bases, the J end by 11 bases, with 25 bases between. The CDR3 extends over 16 amino acids.

This clonotype was seen only a few times. The genes are TRBV2 and TRBJ1-5; 7 bases are shared with TRBD1. The CDR3 has 13 amino acids. V shed 6 bases, J shed 5 bases, and the junction held 4 bases outside the gene matches. CDR1 and CDR2 (germline): SNHLY, FYNNEI. CDR3 bases: TGTGCCAGCAGGAGAGACAGGGATCAGCCCCAGCATTTT. Its translation is CASRRDRDQPQHF.

This clonotype has just one count. CDR3 in DNA: TGCAGTGCTAGACCTTGGCGGTCGGGAGCTTCCCCCCTCCACTTT. Its protein is CSARPWRSGASPLHF. V and J are TRBV20-1 and TRBJ1-6; D gene uncertain. Trimming stripped 2 bases from V and 13 bases from J, with 21 bases between. CDR3 size: 15 residues. The germline V gene has CDR1 DFQATT and CDR2 SNEGSKA (reference sequence).

This clonotype was detected a few times. The genes are TRBV5-1 and TRBJ2-2, with 8 bases that match TRBD2. The V gene's germline CDR1 is SGHRS and CDR2 YFSETQ. The CDR3 is made up of 15 amino acids. With 2 bases clipped from V and 7 bases from J, the junction kept 7 bases outside the gene matches. CDR3 sequence (DNA): TGCGCCAGCAGCTTCTTGCGGACTAGCAACGGGGAGCTGTTTTTT. It codes for CASSFLRTSNGELFF.

This clonotype was seen at least ten times. The chain is built from TRBV10-3 and TRBJ2-7; D is perhaps TRBD1 or TRBD2 (5 bases each). CDR3 length: 14 amino acids. Germline CDR1 and CDR2: ENHRY and SYGVKD. The germline V and J ends were trimmed by 6 bases and 6 bases, with 18 bases remaining between them. As DNA, the CDR3 is TGTGCCATCAGGACTGATGGGGGAGCTTCCGAGCAGTACTTC. Protein: CAIRTDGGASEQYF.